The sequence of this T cell receptor beta chain was determined in a study of shared T cell receptors in the human thymus. The table came from immunoSEQ multiplex PCR; TCRdb's copy has only in-frame clones and leaves some out. This sample has 700,000 or so clones, with 80% to 90% found just once. The CDR3 contains 19 residues. Germline trimming cut 1 base from V and 0 bases from J; bases unmatched to any gene: 10. Germline V gene lookup returns CDR1 SGHVS and CDR2 FQNEAQ. This sample was also put to use in a study of human thymus T cells. From that report: Thymus specimens were resections from corrective heart surgery. The authors found apparently biased V and J gene usage in thymic and blood repertoires.

The sequenced sample was thymocytes. This chain connects TRBV7-8 to TRBJ2-4, with 9 bases identical to TRBD1. The clonotype originates from a girl under three years old with a congenital heart defect. In DNA form, the CDR3 reads TGTGCCAGCAGCTTAGAAGGGACAGGGAACCAAGAAGCCAAAAACATTCAGTACTTC. Protein sequence: CASSLEGTGNQEAKNIQYF.